This TCR beta chain was captured by sequencing in a study of cytomegalovirus exposure and HLA in healthy donors. The study's findings and limits: It was reported in a later analysis that an Asian-associated ancestry cluster showed fewer N-insertions than the approximately 670-donor mean.

As regards this clone: Its antigen is unidentified.

The J segment lost 7 bases and the V segment lost 3 bases, leaving 6 bases of the junction unmatched. Germline V CDR1 and CDR2: MNHEY, SMNVEV (reference sequence). This CDR3 spans 15 amino acids. The PCR employed 60 Vbeta primers together with 13 Jbeta primers. Sequenced by immunoSEQ multiplex PCR; TCRdb stores in-frame clones only, minus some. The sample contains fewer than 65,000 clones, 65% to 85% of which appear only once. The J gene is TRBJ2-1, the V gene TRBV27; 10 nucleotides agree with TRBD2. The source is a man in his thirties or forties in good health and CMV-seronegative. Material: PBMCs. The CDR3 loop is CASSLISGGSNEQFF. For the CDR3, the DNA is TGTGCCAGCAGTTTGATTAGCGGGGGGTCAAATGAGCAGTTCTTC.